These T cell receptor beta chains were read from a single sample in a study of blood T cell repertoires in COVID-19. Sequenced by immunoSEQ multiplex PCR; TCRdb stores in-frame clones only, minus some. Here the sample spans 150,000 to 200,000 clones, 70% to 90% being singletons. The sequencing input was peripheral blood. The receptors originated from a man between 65 and 85 years old with active or convalescent COVID-19. The CDR3 runs from the conserved cysteine through the conserved F or W. Fields, in order: D gene, V gene, CDR3 length, clone size, J gene, CDR3 DNA, CDR3 protein. A D gene is named only where the DNA matches it firmly. Expanded clones are given a class, and other clones once, few, many or no size at all.

d_gene: TRBD1
v_gene: TRBV6-2/TRBV6-3
len: 16
abundance: .
j_gene: TRBJ2-7
CDR3nt: TGTGCCAGCAGTTACTTCCACGGACAGGGCAGGGACGAGCAGTACTTC
CDR3aa: CASSYFHGQGRDEQYF

d_gene: .
v_gene: TRBV5-1
len: 20
abundance: .
j_gene: TRBJ2-3
CDR3nt: TGCGCCAGCAGCTTCCAGCCCATTCGACCCGGCGGTCGGGTCGCAGATACGCAGTATTTT
CDR3aa: CASSFQPIRPGGRVADTQYF

d_gene: TRBD1
v_gene: TRBV5-1
len: 14
abundance: .
j_gene: TRBJ1-2
CDR3nt: TGCGCCAGCAGCTTTGGGGACAGGGAGTTAAGCTACACCTTC
CDR3aa: CASSFGDRELSYTF

d_gene: TRBD1
v_gene: TRBV27
len: 15
abundance: once
j_gene: TRBJ2-3
CDR3nt: TGTGCCAGCAGTTTATCGACAGGGCTCACAGATACGCAGTATTTT
CDR3aa: CASSLSTGLTDTQYF

d_gene: .
v_gene: TRBV27
len: 17
abundance: .
j_gene: TRBJ1-6
CDR3nt: TGTGCCAGCAGTAGGACAATTCCAAGAAATGCCAATTCACCCCTCCACTTT
CDR3aa: CASSRTIPRNANSPLHF

d_gene: .
v_gene: TRBV4-3
len: 15
abundance: .
j_gene: TRBJ2-2
CDR3nt: TGCGCCAGCAGCCAAGATAGGGGGAACACCGGGGAGCTGTTTTTT
CDR3aa: CASSQDRGNTGELFF

d_gene: .
v_gene: TRBV4-3
len: 15
abundance: .
j_gene: TRBJ1-6
CDR3nt: TGCGCCAGCAGCCATTACAGAAGGCTTAATTCACCCCTCCACTTT
CDR3aa: CASSHYRRLNSPLHF

d_gene: .
v_gene: TRBV5-6
len: 14
abundance: .
j_gene: TRBJ1-1
CDR3nt: TGTGCCAGCAGCTGGGGCAGGGTGAACACTGAAGCTTTCTTT
CDR3aa: CASSWGRVNTEAFF

d_gene: TRBD1
v_gene: TRBV16
len: 17
abundance: .
j_gene: TRBJ1-4
CDR3nt: TGTGCCAGCAGCCAAGACCTAGCAGGGGGCCAGTGGAAAAAACTGTTTTTT
CDR3aa: CASSQDLAGGQWKKLFF

d_gene: .
v_gene: TRBV6-5
len: 13
abundance: .
j_gene: TRBJ1-1
CDR3nt: TGTGCCAGCAGCCAGATTAGACAGGCGGAAGCTTTCTTT
CDR3aa: CASSQIRQAEAFF

d_gene: TRBD1
v_gene: TRBV7-2
len: 12
abundance: few
j_gene: TRBJ2-1
CDR3nt: TGTGCCAGCAGCCAGGGTGGGACAGGAAAGTTCTTC
CDR3aa: CASSQGGTGKFF

d_gene: TRBD2
v_gene: TRBV27
len: 13
abundance: many
j_gene: TRBJ2-2
CDR3nt: TGTGCCAGCAGTTTTACTAGCGCCGGGGAGCTGTTTTTT
CDR3aa: CASSFTSAGELFF

d_gene: .
v_gene: TRBV18
len: 16
abundance: .
j_gene: TRBJ1-1
CDR3nt: TGTGCCAGCTCACTTTTCCAGAGGACAGAGAACACTGAAGCTTTCTTT
CDR3aa: CASSLFQRTENTEAFF

d_gene: TRBD2
v_gene: TRBV27
len: 15
abundance: .
j_gene: TRBJ2-1
CDR3nt: TGTGCCAGCAGTCCGCGACTAGCGGGGGGATTCGAGCAGTTCTTC
CDR3aa: CASSPRLAGGFEQFF

d_gene: TRBD2
v_gene: TRBV9
len: 16
abundance: once
j_gene: TRBJ2-3
CDR3nt: TGTGCCAGCAGCGTAGGGCTAGCGGGGACCACAGATACGCAGTATTTT
CDR3aa: CASSVGLAGTTDTQYF

d_gene: TRBD1
v_gene: TRBV27
len: 14
abundance: .
j_gene: TRBJ2-7
CDR3nt: TGTGCCAGCAGTTGGACAGGGGCGGACTACGAGCAGTACTTC
CDR3aa: CASSWTGADYEQYF

d_gene: .
v_gene: TRBV2
len: 15
abundance: .
j_gene: TRBJ2-2
CDR3nt: TGTGCCAGCAGTGAAGTTCGGGCGGGGACCGGGGAGCTGTTTTTT
CDR3aa: CASSEVRAGTGELFF

d_gene: TRBD1
v_gene: TRBV5-1
len: 15
abundance: once
j_gene: TRBJ2-2
CDR3nt: TGCGCCAGCAGCCTGGGGACAGGGGTACCCGGGGAGCTGTTTTTT
CDR3aa: CASSLGTGVPGELFF

d_gene: TRBD2
v_gene: TRBV24-1
len: 18
abundance: .
j_gene: TRBJ2-3
CDR3nt: TGTGCCACCAGTGATCCCTTGGGGACTAGCGGAGTTTCAGATACGCAGTATTTT
CDR3aa: CATSDPLGTSGVSDTQYF

d_gene: TRBD2
v_gene: TRBV6-1
len: 16
abundance: .
j_gene: TRBJ2-5
CDR3nt: TGTGCCAGCAGTGACCAGAGACTAGCGGGCCTGGAGACCCAGTACTTC
CDR3aa: CASSDQRLAGLETQYF

d_gene: TRBD2
v_gene: TRBV29-1
len: 16
abundance: .
j_gene: TRBJ2-7
CDR3nt: TGCAGCGTTGGGACCCCGCGGGGGGGCCATATCTACGAGCAGTACTTC
CDR3aa: CSVGTPRGGHIYEQYF

d_gene: TRBD1
v_gene: TRBV5-6
len: 16
abundance: .
j_gene: TRBJ1-2
CDR3nt: TGTGCCAGCAGCGCACCGGGACAGGTTTTTCTGGTTGGCTACACCTTC
CDR3aa: CASSAPGQVFLVGYTF

d_gene: .
v_gene: TRBV28
len: 17
abundance: .
j_gene: TRBJ1-5
CDR3nt: TGTGCCAGCAGTTTACCCAATCAGGGTAATAGCAATCAGCCCCAGCATTTT
CDR3aa: CASSLPNQGNSNQPQHF

d_gene: TRBD2
v_gene: TRBV6-6
len: 13
abundance: many
j_gene: TRBJ2-7
CDR3nt: TGTGCCAGCAGTTATGGGACTAGCTACGAGCAGTACTTC
CDR3aa: CASSYGTSYEQYF

d_gene: .
v_gene: TRBV27
len: 15
abundance: .
j_gene: TRBJ2-5
CDR3nt: TGTGCCAGCAGTTTAGGGCAGGGGAGGGGAGAGACCCAGTACTTC
CDR3aa: CASSLGQGRGETQYF

d_gene: TRBD1
v_gene: TRBV7-2
len: 16
abundance: .
j_gene: TRBJ1-3
CDR3nt: TGTGCCAGCAGCCCAGGACAGGCAATCTCTGGAAACACCATATATTTT
CDR3aa: CASSPGQAISGNTIYF

d_gene: .
v_gene: TRBV4-3
len: 15
abundance: once
j_gene: TRBJ2-2
CDR3nt: TGCGCCAGCAGCCAAGGAGGGCGGAACACCGGGGAGCTGTTTTTT
CDR3aa: CASSQGGRNTGELFF

d_gene: .
v_gene: TRBV6-2/TRBV6-3
len: 16
abundance: .
j_gene: TRBJ2-7
CDR3nt: TGTGCCAGCAGTTACCCTGTTCAGGGACTCCACTACGAGCAGTACTTC
CDR3aa: CASSYPVQGLHYEQYF

d_gene: .
v_gene: TRBV11-2
len: 17
abundance: .
j_gene: TRBJ2-3
CDR3nt: TGTGCCAGCAGCCCAAGGGAAACAGGGCCAAGCACAGATACGCAGTATTTT
CDR3aa: CASSPRETGPSTDTQYF

d_gene: .
v_gene: TRBV5-4
len: 13
abundance: once
j_gene: TRBJ2-2
CDR3nt: TGTGCCAGCAGCCAGGGGGGAACCGGGGAGCTGTTTTTT
CDR3aa: CASSQGGTGELFF

d_gene: .
v_gene: TRBV19
len: 13
abundance: .
j_gene: TRBJ1-1
CDR3nt: TGTGCCAGTAGTTTTAGGGGATCCACTGAAGCTTTCTTT
CDR3aa: CASSFRGSTEAFF

d_gene: .
v_gene: TRBV7-8
len: 12
abundance: .
j_gene: TRBJ2-1
CDR3nt: TGTGCCAGCAGCCCGCTACGTAATGAGCAGTTCTTC
CDR3aa: CASSPLRNEQFF

d_gene: .
v_gene: TRBV19
len: 14
abundance: .
j_gene: TRBJ1-1
CDR3nt: TGTGCCAGTAGTATAGATTGGCAGGGCACTGAAGCTTTCTTT
CDR3aa: CASSIDWQGTEAFF

d_gene: TRBD1
v_gene: TRBV6-6
len: 16
abundance: .
j_gene: TRBJ1-5
CDR3nt: TGTGCCAGCAGTTACTTTGGACAGGGTGGGGATCAGCCCCAGCATTTT
CDR3aa: CASSYFGQGGDQPQHF

d_gene: TRBD1
v_gene: TRBV9
len: 13
abundance: once
j_gene: TRBJ1-3
CDR3nt: TGTGCCAGCAGTACAGGGGCTGGAAACACCATATATTTT
CDR3aa: CASSTGAGNTIYF

d_gene: TRBD1
v_gene: TRBV6-2/TRBV6-3
len: 14
abundance: .
j_gene: TRBJ2-7
CDR3nt: TGTGCCAGCAGTCGACAGGGTTTCGGCTACGAGCAGTACTTC
CDR3aa: CASSRQGFGYEQYF

d_gene: TRBD1
v_gene: TRBV27
len: 14
abundance: .
j_gene: TRBJ2-7
CDR3nt: TGTGCCAGCAGTCTGGACAGGGCCCACTACGAGCAGTACTTC
CDR3aa: CASSLDRAHYEQYF

d_gene: .
v_gene: TRBV28
len: 14
abundance: once
j_gene: TRBJ1-5
CDR3nt: TGTGCCAGCAGCACAATTGTGAGCAATCAGCCCCAGCATTTT
CDR3aa: CASSTIVSNQPQHF

d_gene: .
v_gene: TRBV21-1
len: 14
abundance: .
j_gene: TRBJ1-6
CDR3nt: TGTGCCAGCAGCAACAAACGGACAGGTTCACCCCTCCACTTT
CDR3aa: CASSNKRTGSPLHF